A selection of T cell receptor beta chains follows, all from one sample in a study of blood T cell repertoires in COVID-19. TCRdb keeps only in-frame clones here, not all; method: immunoSEQ multiplex PCR. Among about 55,000 clones listed, about 87% were seen once. Material for sequencing was peripheral blood. All receptors derive from a middle-aged man with COVID-19, enrolled during active disease. CDR3s include the opening cysteine and the closing phenylalanine or tryptophan. D genes are given only for firm matches. Expanded clones get a size class; other rows say once, few or many, or leave the size out.

V gene	clone size	D gene	J gene	CDR3 protein	CDR3 DNA
TRBV20-1	.	.	TRBJ2-5	CSASREETQYF	TGCAGTGCTTCAAGGGAGGAGACCCAGTACTTC
TRBV5-1	.	.	TRBJ2-1	CASSLATATNEQFF	TGCGCCAGCAGCTTGGCGACAGCAACCAATGAGCAGTTCTTC
TRBV3-1/TRBV3-2	.	TRBD2	TRBJ2-7	CASSQLAGGVFEQYF	TGTGCCAGCAGCCAGTTAGCGGGAGGTGTGTTCGAGCAGTACTTC
TRBV11-2	.	.	TRBJ2-1	CASSLGAGSGDEQFF	TGTGCCAGCAGCTTAGGTGCGGGGTCGGGCGATGAGCAGTTCTTC
TRBV5-4	few	TRBD1	TRBJ1-6	CATSGQGLYNSPLHF	TGTGCCACCTCCGGACAGGGCCTTTATAATTCACCCCTCCACTTT
TRBV6-1	.	TRBD2	TRBJ2-1	CASSVRLAGGYSYNEQFF	TGTGCCAGCAGTGTTAGACTAGCGGGAGGTTACTCCTACAATGAGCAGTTCTTC
TRBV27	.	.	TRBJ1-1	CASSFITPGISLNGDTEAFF	TGTGCCAGCAGTTTTATTACCCCGGGGATAAGCTTAAACGGGGACACTGAAGCTTTCTTT
TRBV5-1	few	.	TRBJ2-1	CASSSRFSASSYNEQFF	TGCGCCAGCAGCTCAAGATTTAGCGCTAGCTCCTACAATGAGCAGTTCTTC
TRBV7-8	.	.	TRBJ1-3	CASSLRGTGNTIYF	TGTGCCAGCAGCTTACGAGGGACTGGAAACACCATATATTTT
TRBV5-6	.	TRBD1	TRBJ1-5	CASSLWAGGQPQHF	TGTGCCAGCAGCTTGTGGGCAGGGGGCCAGCCCCAGCATTTT
TRBV5-6	.	TRBD1	TRBJ1-2	CASSLDRGGGYTF	TGTGCCAGCAGCTTGGACAGGGGGGGAGGCTACACCTTC
TRBV10-3	.	TRBD1	TRBJ1-1	CAISTGGGTEAFF	TGTGCCATCAGTACAGGGGGTGGTACTGAAGCTTTCTTT
TRBV28	.	.	TRBJ1-5	CASRLTGLGGNQPQHF	TGTGCCAGCAGACTGACAGGTTTGGGCGGGAATCAGCCCCAGCATTTT
TRBV7-6	.	TRBD1	TRBJ2-1	CASGGPGQGNNEQFF	TGTGCCAGCGGAGGCCCGGGACAGGGGAACAATGAGCAGTTCTTC
TRBV7-9	.	.	TRBJ1-6	CASDQGGNSPLHF	TGTGCCAGTGATCAGGGTGGTAATTCACCCCTCCACTTT
TRBV2	.	.	TRBJ1-1	CASSQDLNTEAFF	TGTGCCAGCAGCCAAGACTTGAACACTGAAGCTTTCTTT
TRBV27	.	.	TRBJ1-4	CEQGSNEKLFF	TGTGAACAGGGCAGCAATGAAAAACTGTTTTTT
TRBV28	.	.	TRBJ1-2	CASSLSGAENYGYTF	TGTGCCAGCAGTTTGAGTGGGGCAGAGAACTATGGCTACACCTTC
TRBV5-6	.	TRBD1	TRBJ2-7	CASSLGGTGFEQYF	TGTGCCAGCAGCTTGGGGGGGACAGGGTTCGAGCAGTACTTC
TRBV29-1	.	TRBD2	TRBJ2-3	CSVDTSGPDTQYF	TGCAGCGTTGACACTAGCGGCCCAGATACGCAGTATTTT
TRBV5-6	.	TRBD2	TRBJ2-7	CASSSKTSGEQYF	TGTGCCAGCAGCTCGAAGACTAGCGGCGAGCAGTACTTC
TRBV11-3	once	.	TRBJ1-2	CASSLGLSYGYTF	TGTGCCAGCAGTTTAGGACTGTCCTATGGCTACACCTTC
TRBV6-1	.	.	TRBJ1-5	CASSEAQGRESNQPQHF	TGTGCCAGCAGTGAAGCTCAAGGGCGGGAGAGCAATCAGCCCCAGCATTTT
TRBV2	.	.	TRBJ1-2	CASTQGFGYTF	TGTGCCAGTACTCAGGGGTTCGGCTACACCTTC
TRBV28	.	TRBD1	TRBJ2-1	CASRQGQKEQFF	TGTGCCAGCAGACAGGGACAGAAGGAGCAGTTCTTC
TRBV7-9	.	.	TRBJ2-7	CASSLQGGDEQYF	TGTGCCAGCAGCTTACAGGGGGGCGACGAGCAGTACTTC
TRBV9	few	TRBD1	TRBJ1-2	CASSPRMGTGFYGYTF	TGTGCCAGCAGCCCTCGAATGGGGACAGGGTTCTATGGCTACACCTTC
TRBV30	.	.	TRBJ2-5	CAWSGALSETQYF	TGTGCCTGGAGTGGGGCGCTGTCAGAGACCCAGTACTTC
TRBV10-3	.	.	TRBJ1-1	CAISEYRNTEAFF	TGTGCCATCAGTGAGTACAGGAACACTGAAGCTTTCTTT
TRBV20-1	once	.	TRBJ2-5	CSASYSSQETQYF	TGCAGTGCTAGTTACTCCTCCCAAGAGACCCAGTACTTC
TRBV30	few	.	TRBJ1-2	CAWKDIYGYTF	TGTGCCTGGAAGGACATCTATGGCTACACCTTC
TRBV24-1	.	TRBD1	TRBJ2-3	CATSDARTGGTDTQYF	TGTGCCACCAGTGATGCCCGGACAGGGGGCACAGATACGCAGTATTTT
TRBV12-5	.	.	TRBJ2-3	CASGLVLLRTGTDTQYF	TGTGCTAGTGGTTTGGTACTGCTGCGTACGGGGACAGATACGCAGTATTTT
TRBV21-1	.	.	TRBJ1-5	CASSPVGAKRGNQPQHF	TGTGCCAGCAGCCCGGTGGGAGCAAAACGAGGCAATCAGCCCCAGCATTTT
TRBV6-6	.	TRBD1	TRBJ1-5	CASSPRGGTGGNQPQHF	TGTGCCAGCAGTCCTCGAGGGGGGACAGGGGGCAATCAGCCCCAGCATTTT
TRBV7-8	.	.	TRBJ1-1	CASSLQGPQTAAFF	TGTGCCAGCAGCTTACAGGGGCCCCAGACGGCAGCTTTCTTT
TRBV3-1/TRBV3-2	.	TRBD1	TRBJ1-4	CVSSQDRLSGRGREKLFF	TGTGTCAGCAGCCAAGACCGTTTGTCAGGAAGGGGGCGTGAAAAACTGTTTTTT
TRBV5-5	.	TRBD1	TRBJ2-7	CASSSLTGGYAQYF	TGTGCCAGCAGCTCCTTGACAGGGGGCTACGCGCAGTACTTC
TRBV27	.	.	TRBJ2-1	CASSGGVEQFF	TGTGCCAGCAGCGGCGGGGTTGAGCAGTTCTTC
TRBV9	few	.	TRBJ1-1	CASNAPGRDTEAFF	TGTGCCAGCAACGCCCCCGGGAGGGACACTGAAGCTTTCTTT
TRBV30	.	TRBD2	TRBJ2-2	CAWKTSGGPGELFF	TGTGCCTGGAAGACTAGCGGGGGTCCCGGGGAGCTGTTTTTT
TRBV6-4	.	.	TRBJ1-2	CATAGEGLGYGYTF	TGTGCCACCGCGGGGGAGGGACTCGGCTATGGCTACACCTTC
TRBV28	.	TRBD1	TRBJ1-5	CASSSSGTGYNQPQHF	TGTGCCAGCAGTTCCTCCGGGACAGGGTATAATCAGCCCCAGCATTTT
TRBV3-1/TRBV3-2	once	.	TRBJ1-1	CASSRGTEAFF	TGTGCCAGCAGCAGGGGTACTGAAGCTTTCTTT
TRBV30	.	.	TRBJ2-2	CAWREQLNTGELFF	TGTGCCTGGAGGGAACAGTTGAACACCGGGGAGCTGTTTTTT
TRBV5-1	.	TRBD2	TRBJ2-1	CASSPQLAGGFSYNEQFF	TGCGCCAGCAGCCCGCAACTAGCGGGAGGATTCTCCTACAATGAGCAGTTCTTC
TRBV30	.	TRBD2	TRBJ2-3	CAWRGLGGADTQYF	TGTGCCTGGAGGGGACTAGGTGGGGCAGATACGCAGTATTTT
TRBV6-4	.	TRBD1	TRBJ1-5	CASSEQGEGQPQHF	TGTGCCAGCAGTGAACAGGGGGAGGGTCAGCCCCAGCATTTT
TRBV28	.	.	TRBJ1-5	CAGSSSRGPTTLNQPQHF	TGTGCCGGCAGTTCCTCCAGGGGCCCAACGACCCTGAATCAGCCCCAGCATTTT
TRBV10-3	.	.	TRBJ2-7	CAISEGTPSYEQYF	TGTGCCATCAGTGAAGGGACACCTAGTTACGAGCAGTACTTC
TRBV4-1	.	.	TRBJ2-3	CASSQDPSLGGPTDTQYF	TGCGCCAGCAGCCAAGACCCCAGTTTGGGGGGACCCACAGATACGCAGTATTTT
TRBV2	.	TRBD1	TRBJ2-3	CASSGSIRTGVPLPPTDTQYF	TGTGCCAGCAGTGGCAGTATTAGGACAGGGGTCCCTTTGCCCCCCACAGATACGCAGTATTTT